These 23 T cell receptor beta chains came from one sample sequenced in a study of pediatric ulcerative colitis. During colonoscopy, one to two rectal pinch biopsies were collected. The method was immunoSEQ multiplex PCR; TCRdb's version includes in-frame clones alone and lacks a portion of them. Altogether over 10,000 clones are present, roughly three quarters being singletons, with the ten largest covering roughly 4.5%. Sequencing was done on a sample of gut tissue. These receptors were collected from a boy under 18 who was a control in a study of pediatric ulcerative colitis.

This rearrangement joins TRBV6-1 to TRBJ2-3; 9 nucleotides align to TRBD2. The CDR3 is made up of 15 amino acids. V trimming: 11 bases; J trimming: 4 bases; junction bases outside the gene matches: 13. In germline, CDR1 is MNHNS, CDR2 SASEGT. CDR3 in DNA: TGTGCCGGGGCTCTAGCGGGGCGTAGGGCAGATACGCAGTATTTT. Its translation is CAGALAGRRADTQYF.

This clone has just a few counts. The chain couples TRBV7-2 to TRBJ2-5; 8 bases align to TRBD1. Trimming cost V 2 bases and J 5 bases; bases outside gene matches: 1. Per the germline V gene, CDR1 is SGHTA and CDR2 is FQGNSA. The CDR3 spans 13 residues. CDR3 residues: CASSLYRGETQYF. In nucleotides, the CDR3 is TGTGCCAGCAGCTTATACAGGGGGGAGACCCAGTACTTC.

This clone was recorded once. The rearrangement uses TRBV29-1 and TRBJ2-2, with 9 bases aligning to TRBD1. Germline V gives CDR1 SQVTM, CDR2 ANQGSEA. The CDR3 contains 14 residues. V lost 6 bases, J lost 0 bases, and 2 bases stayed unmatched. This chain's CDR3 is CSVGTGTNTGELFF. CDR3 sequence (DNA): TGCAGCGTGGGGACAGGGACGAACACCGGGGAGCTGTTTTTT.

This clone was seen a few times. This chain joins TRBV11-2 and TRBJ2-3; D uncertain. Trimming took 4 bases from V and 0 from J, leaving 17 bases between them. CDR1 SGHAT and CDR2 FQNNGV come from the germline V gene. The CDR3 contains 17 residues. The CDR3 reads CASSSDVWIWSTDTQYF. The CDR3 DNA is TGTGCCAGCAGCTCTGATGTCTGGATTTGGAGCACAGATACGCAGTATTTT.

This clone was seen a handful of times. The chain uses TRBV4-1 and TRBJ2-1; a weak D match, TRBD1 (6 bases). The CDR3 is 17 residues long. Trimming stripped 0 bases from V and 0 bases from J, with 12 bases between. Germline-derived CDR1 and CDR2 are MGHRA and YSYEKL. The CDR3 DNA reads TGCGCCAGCAGCCAAGATCCTGGACAGAGCTCCTACAATGAGCAGTTCTTC. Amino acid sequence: CASSQDPGQSSYNEQFF.

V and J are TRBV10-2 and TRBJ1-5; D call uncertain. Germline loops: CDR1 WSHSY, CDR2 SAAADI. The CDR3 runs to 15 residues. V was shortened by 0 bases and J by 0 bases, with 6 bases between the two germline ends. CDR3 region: CASSESAGSNQPQHF. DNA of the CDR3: TGCGCCAGCAGTGAGTCGGCAGGTAGCAATCAGCCCCAGCATTTT.

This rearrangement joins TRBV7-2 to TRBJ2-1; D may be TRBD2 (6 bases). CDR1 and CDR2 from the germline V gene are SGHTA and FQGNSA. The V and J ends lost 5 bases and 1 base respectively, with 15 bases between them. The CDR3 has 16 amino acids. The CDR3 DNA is TGTGCCAGCAGCGACCGCCTGGGACTGTCCTACAATGAGCAGTTCTTC. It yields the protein CASSDRLGLSYNEQFF.

The CDR3 nucleotides read TGTGCCAGCAAAGATGGGGGTCAGCCCCAGCATTTT. Translating gives CASKDGGQPQHF. The V and J genes are TRBV28 and TRBJ1-5, with D tentatively TRBD1 (5 bases). Between the trimmed V and J ends, which lost 7 bases and 6 bases, there was a span of 10 bases. CDR1 and CDR2 from the germline V gene are MDHEN and SYDVKM. The CDR3 consists of 12 residues.

CDR3 DNA: TGCGCCAGCAGCCCCGGCGTGGGGGTTGGGTCCTACGAGCAGTACTTC. This codes for CASSPGVGVGSYEQYF. The chain has TRBV5-1 and TRBJ2-7, with D perhaps TRBD1 or TRBD2 (5 bases each). Trimming left V 4 bases short and J 1 base short, with 18 bases between. CDR1 SGHRS and CDR2 YFSETQ come from the germline V gene. There are 16 residues in the CDR3. Variable domain in full (rest from reference TRBV5-1 and TRBJ2-7): KAGVTQTPRYLIKTRGQQVTLSCSPISGHRSVSWYQQTPGQGLQFLFEYFSETQRNKGNFPGRFSGRQFSNSRSEMNVSTLELGDSALYLCASSPGVGVGSYEQYFGPGTRLTVT.

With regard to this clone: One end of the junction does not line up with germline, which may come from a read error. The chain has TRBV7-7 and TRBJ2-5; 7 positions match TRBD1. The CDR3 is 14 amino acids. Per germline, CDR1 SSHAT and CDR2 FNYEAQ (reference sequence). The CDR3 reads CASSLGTAQETQYF. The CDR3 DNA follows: TGTGCTAGCAGCTTAGGGACAGCCCAAGAGACCCAGTACTTC.

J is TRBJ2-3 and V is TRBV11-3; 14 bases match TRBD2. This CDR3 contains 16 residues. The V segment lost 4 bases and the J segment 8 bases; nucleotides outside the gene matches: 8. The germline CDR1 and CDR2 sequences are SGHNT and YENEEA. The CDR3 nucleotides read TGTGCCAGCAGCTCTATTGGGACTAGCGGGAGAGGTACGCAGTATTTT. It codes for CASSSIGTSGRGTQYF.

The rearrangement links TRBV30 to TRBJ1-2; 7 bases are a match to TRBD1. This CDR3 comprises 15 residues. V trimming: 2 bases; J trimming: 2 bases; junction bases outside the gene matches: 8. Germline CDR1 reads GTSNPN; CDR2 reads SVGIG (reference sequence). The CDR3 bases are TGTGCCTGGAGTACTGGACAGGCGTACAACTATGGCTACACCTTC. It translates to CAWSTGQAYNYGYTF. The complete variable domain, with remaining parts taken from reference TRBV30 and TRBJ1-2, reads SQTIHQWPATLVQPVGSPLSLECTVEGTSNPNLYWYRQAAGRGLQLLFYSVGIGQISSEVPQNLSASRPQDRQFILSSKKLLLSDSGFYLCAWSTGQAYNYGYTFGSGTRLTVV.

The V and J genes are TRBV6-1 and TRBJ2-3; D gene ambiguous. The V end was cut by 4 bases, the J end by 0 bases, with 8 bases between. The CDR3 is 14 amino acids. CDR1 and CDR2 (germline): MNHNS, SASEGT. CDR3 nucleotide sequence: TGTGCCAGCAGTGTTATGGTTAGCACAGATACGCAGTATTTT. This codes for CASSVMVSTDTQYF.

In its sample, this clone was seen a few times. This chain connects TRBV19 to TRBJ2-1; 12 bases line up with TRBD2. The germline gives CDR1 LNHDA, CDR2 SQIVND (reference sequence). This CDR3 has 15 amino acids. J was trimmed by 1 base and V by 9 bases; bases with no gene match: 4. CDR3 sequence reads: CASSGTSGSYNEQFF. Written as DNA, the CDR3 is TGTGCCAGCAGTGGGACTAGCGGGTCCTACAATGAGCAGTTCTTC. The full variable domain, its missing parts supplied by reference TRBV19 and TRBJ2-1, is DGGITQSPKYLFRKEGQNVTLSCEQNLNHDAMYWYRQDPGQGLRLIYYSQIVNDFQKGDIAEGYSVSREKKESFPLTVTSAQKNPTAFYLCASSGTSGSYNEQFFGPGTRLTVL.

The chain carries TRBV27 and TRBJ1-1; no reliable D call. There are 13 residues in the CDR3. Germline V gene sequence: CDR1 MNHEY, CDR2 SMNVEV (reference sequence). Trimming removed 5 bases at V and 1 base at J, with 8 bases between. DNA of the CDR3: TGTGCCAGCAGTCTACAGAGGAACACTGAAGCTTTCTTT. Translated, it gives CASSLQRNTEAFF.

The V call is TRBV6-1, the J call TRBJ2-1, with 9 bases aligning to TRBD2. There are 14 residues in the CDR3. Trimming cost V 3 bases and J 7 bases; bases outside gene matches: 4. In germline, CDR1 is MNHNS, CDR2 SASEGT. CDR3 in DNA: TGTGCCAGCAGTGATCCGACTAGCGGAAATGAGCAGTTCTTC. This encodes CASSDPTSGNEQFF.

The CDR3 loop is CASSLSNRYGYTF. The CDR3 bases are TGTGCCAGCAGCTTGTCAAACAGATATGGCTACACCTTC. V gene TRBV5-5 combines with J gene TRBJ1-2; D gene ambiguous. Deletions cut 1 base from V and 5 bases from J, with 9 bases between. CDR3 length: 13 residues. The germline V gene encodes CDR1 SGHKS and CDR2 YYEKEE (reference sequence).

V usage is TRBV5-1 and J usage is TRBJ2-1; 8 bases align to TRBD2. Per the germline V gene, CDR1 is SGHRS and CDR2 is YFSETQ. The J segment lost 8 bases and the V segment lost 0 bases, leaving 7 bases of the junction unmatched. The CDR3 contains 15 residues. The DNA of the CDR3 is TGCGCCAGCAGCTTGGATGTCGGGAGGGCTCATGAGCAGTTCTTC. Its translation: CASSLDVGRAHEQFF.

CDR3 DNA sequence: TGTGCCATCAGGGGACTAGCGGGCACCGGGGAGCTGTTTTTT. Amino acid sequence: CAIRGLAGTGELFF. The chain carries TRBV10-3 and TRBJ2-2; 12 nucleotides agree with TRBD2. V shed 6 bases and J 4 bases; nucleotides not matched to a gene: 0. Germline V gene sequence: CDR1 ENHRY, CDR2 SYGVKD. The CDR3 has 14 residues.

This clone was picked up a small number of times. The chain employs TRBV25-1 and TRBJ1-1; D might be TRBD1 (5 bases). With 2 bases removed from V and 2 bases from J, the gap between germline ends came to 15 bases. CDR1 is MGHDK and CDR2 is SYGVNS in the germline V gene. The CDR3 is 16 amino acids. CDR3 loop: CASSEVGVGVNTEAFF. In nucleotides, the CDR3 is TGTGCCAGCAGTGAAGTAGGGGTCGGGGTTAACACTGAAGCTTTCTTT.

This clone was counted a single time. As DNA, the CDR3 is TGTGCCAGCAGCTTGGAAGGGCTTTTCGAGCAGTACTTC. It is translated as CASSLEGLFEQYF. The chain employs TRBV5-4 and TRBJ2-7, with D unclear. V gave up 0 bases and J gave up 6 bases, with 10 bases separating them. This CDR3 is built from 13 residues. Looked up from germline, CDR1 is SGHNT and CDR2 is YYREEE (reference sequence).

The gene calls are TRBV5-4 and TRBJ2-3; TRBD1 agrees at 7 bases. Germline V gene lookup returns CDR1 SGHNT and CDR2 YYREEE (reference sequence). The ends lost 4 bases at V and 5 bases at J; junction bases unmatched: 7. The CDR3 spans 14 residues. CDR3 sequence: CASSLGQVRDTQYF. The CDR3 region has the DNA TGTGCCAGCAGCCTCGGACAGGTGAGAGATACGCAGTATTTT.

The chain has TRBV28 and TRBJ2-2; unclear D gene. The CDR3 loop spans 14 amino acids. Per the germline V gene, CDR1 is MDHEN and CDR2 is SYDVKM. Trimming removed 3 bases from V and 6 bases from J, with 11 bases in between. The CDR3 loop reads CASSFSSRAGELFF. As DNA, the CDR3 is TGTGCCAGCAGTTTCTCCTCCCGGGCCGGGGAGCTGTTTTTT.